Listed here are 4 T cell receptor beta chains from one sample, sequenced in a study of radiotherapy plus CTLA-4 blockade in lung cancer. The method was immunoSEQ multiplex PCR; TCRdb's version includes in-frame clones alone and lacks a portion of them. Of about 51,000 clones in the sample, approximately 80% were seen once. This sample comprised peripheral blood, obtained from a patient treated with radiotherapy plus ipilimumab. These receptors originate from a human donor with non-small cell lung cancer whose response to radiotherapy plus ipilimumab could not be evaluated.

Concerning this clone: Germline and junction disagree at one end, which may indicate a read error. The chain combines TRBV10-3 with TRBJ2-1; D gene ambiguous. The CDR3 loop spans 13 amino acids. Per the germline V gene, CDR1 is ENHRY and CDR2 is SYGVKD. CDR3 residues: CAISVTSGNGQFF. CDR3 coding DNA: TGTGCCATCAGTGTGACAAGTGGCAATGGGCAGTTCTTC.

The chain is built from TRBV6-5 and TRBJ1-3; a possible D gene is TRBD1 (6 bases). The germline CDR1 and CDR2 sequences are MNHEY and SVGAGI. This CDR3 is built from 15 residues. V was clipped by 2 bases and J by 4 bases, with 12 bases between them. CDR3 nucleotide sequence: TGTGCCAGCAGTTACGGGAGCCAGGGGGGAAACACCATATATTTT. It codes for CASSYGSQGGNTIYF.

V is TRBV5-8 and J is TRBJ1-1, with D maybe TRBD1 (5 bases). This CDR3 has 16 amino acids. Germline V gene data show CDR1 as SGHTS and CDR2 as YDEGEE. The germline V and J ends were trimmed by 0 bases and 3 bases, with 15 bases remaining between them. The CDR3 region is CASSLVRVLVHTEAFF. The CDR3 DNA reads as TGTGCCAGCAGCTTGGTCAGGGTCCTGGTCCACACTGAAGCTTTCTTT.

V and J are TRBV9 and TRBJ2-7, with 8 bases fitting TRBD1. CDR1 SGDLS and CDR2 YYNGEE come from the germline V gene. Losses at the gene ends were 0 bases for V and 7 bases for J; bases not matched to a gene: 6. The CDR3 covers 14 residues. The CDR3, as DNA: TGTGCCAGCAGCGTAGGAGGGACAGGATGGGAGCAGTACTTC. This translates into CASSVGGTGWEQYF.